One and the same sample provided the 30 T cell receptor beta chains below, sequenced in a study of post-analysis software for immune sequencing data. The TCR beta cDNA libraries carried unique molecular identifiers. TCRdb processed the PCR reads anew with MiXCR; each CDR3 protein has one entry. The data show around 160,000 distinct CDR3 sequences, with roughly 40% seen just once and about 26% held by the top ten. The specimen was blood, collected after autologous hematopoietic stem cell transplantation. These receptors originate from a girl between 10 and 17 years old with multiple sclerosis.

Only a few counts were recorded for this clonotype. V is TRBV5-8 and J is TRBJ2-2; D gene unclear. V lost 7 bases and J lost 0, with 10 bases in between. The CDR3 extends over 14 amino acids. CDR1 is SGHTS and CDR2 is YDEGEE in the germline V gene. The CDR3 loop is CASGAETNTGELFF. The CDR3, as DNA: TGTGCCAGCGGCGCGGAAACGAACACCGGGGAGCTGTTTTTT.

The chain couples TRBV18 to TRBJ2-1; D might be TRBD1 or TRBD2, each matching 5 bases. The CDR3 is made up of 14 amino acids. CDR1 is KGHSH, CDR2 LQKENI, per germline. The V gene lost 6 bases and the J gene lost 2 bases, with 11 bases spanning the gap. DNA for the CDR3: TGTGCCAGCTCTTGGGACCAAACCTACAATGAGCAGTTCTTC. It is translated as CASSWDQTYNEQFF.

The rearrangement uses TRBV20-1 and TRBJ2-5; tentative D call: TRBD1 (6 bases). The germline gives CDR1 DFQATT, CDR2 SNEGSKA (reference sequence). The CDR3 sequence is 15 residues long. V dropped 0 bases and J dropped 5 bases, with 16 bases sitting between them. This CDR3 reads CSARDLQGSAETQYF. The CDR3, as DNA: TGCAGTGCTAGAGATCTACAGGGTTCAGCTGAGACCCAGTACTTC.

The count of this clonotype is one. The chain employs TRBV28 and TRBJ1-1, with 7 bases aligning to TRBD1. J gave up 8 bases and V 5 bases, and 14 bases lay outside the gene matches. Per the germline V gene, CDR1 is MDHEN and CDR2 is SYDVKM. The CDR3 is made up of 15 amino acids. The CDR3 protein is CASSPPTGREGEAFF. The DNA for the CDR3 is TGTGCCAGCAGTCCACCGACAGGGCGAGAAGGGGAAGCTTTCTTT. Filled out from reference TRBV28 and TRBJ1-1, the complete variable domain reads DVKVTQSSRYLVKRTGEKVFLECVQDMDHENMFWYRQDPGLGLRLIYFSYDVKMKEKGDIPEGYSVSREKKERFSLILESASTNQTSMYLCASSPPTGREGEAFFGQGTRLTVV.

The chain joins TRBV20-1 to TRBJ2-7; TRBD2 agrees at 14 bases. Losses at the gene ends were 2 bases for V and 9 bases for J; bases not matched to a gene: 21. The CDR3 has 19 amino acids. CDR1 DFQATT and CDR2 SNEGSKA come from the germline V gene (reference sequence). The CDR3 reads CSARTRDSRLGLAGVGQYF. The CDR3 nucleotides are TGCAGTGCTAGAACAAGGGACAGTCGACTGGGACTAGCGGGAGTAGGGCAGTACTTC.

The chain employs TRBV10-3 and TRBJ2-3; D remains ambiguous. Germline loops: CDR1 ENHRY, CDR2 SYGVKD. V lost 0 bases to trimming and J lost 6 bases, with 1 base between them. The CDR3 contains 11 residues. The DNA for the CDR3 is TGTGCCATCAGTGAGTCGGATACGCAGTATTTT. Amino acids: CAISESDTQYF.

The V gene is TRBV4-1, the J gene TRBJ2-1, with D possibly matching TRBD2 (5 bases). Germline V lookup: CDR1 MGHRA, CDR2 YSYEKL. The CDR3 totals 12 residues. The ends were cut back, 4 bases at V and 10 bases at J, with 11 bases in the middle. The CDR3 DNA reads TGCGCCAGCAGCCCATTGGGGAGCGAGCAGTTCTTC. This sequence encodes CASSPLGSEQFF.

The rearrangement uses TRBV28 and TRBJ2-7; 10 nucleotides line up with TRBD2. The germline V gene has CDR1 MDHEN and CDR2 SYDVKM. The CDR3 consists of 15 residues. V shed 5 bases, J shed 6 bases, and the junction held 10 bases outside the gene matches. The CDR3 sequence: CASSPRSGRSPEQYF. In DNA, the CDR3 is TGTGCCAGCAGTCCCCGTAGCGGGAGGTCCCCCGAGCAGTACTTC.

This clonotype was counted only a few times. The chain is built from TRBV7-9 and TRBJ2-3; 7 positions agree with TRBD1. V trimming: 5 bases; J trimming: 4 bases; junction bases outside the gene matches: 6. Germline CDR1 reads SEHNR; CDR2 reads FQNEAQ (reference sequence). The CDR3 has 14 amino acids. CDR3 sequence (DNA): TGTGCCAGCAGCCCTCCCCAGGGGGCAGATACGCAGTATTTT. This codes for CASSPPQGADTQYF.

The genes are TRBV9 and TRBJ1-5, with D tentatively TRBD1 (5 bases). Trimming left V 0 bases short and J 2 bases short, with 12 bases between. CDR1 and CDR2 (germline): SGDLS, YYNGEE. This CDR3 contains 16 residues. This CDR3 is CASSVARLGRNQPQHF. CDR3 coding DNA: TGTGCCAGCAGCGTAGCTCGATTGGGGCGCAATCAGCCCCAGCATTTT. Complete variable domain (other parts from reference TRBV9 and TRBJ1-5): DSGVTQTPKHLITATGQRVTLRCSPRSGDLSVYWYQQSLDQGLQFLIQYYNGEERAKGNILERFSAQQFPDLHSELNLSSLELGDSALYFCASSVARLGRNQPQHFGDGTRLSIL.

This clonotype was seen a few times. V gene TRBV5-6 combines with J gene TRBJ1-6; D call uncertain. Germline V gene data show CDR1 as SGHDT and CDR2 as YYEEEE. The CDR3 extends over 15 amino acids. Trimming removed 1 base from V and 7 bases from J, with 12 bases in between. The CDR3 here is CASSLLLGGNSPLHF. In DNA form, the CDR3 reads TGTGCCAGCAGCTTGCTACTGGGAGGGAATTCACCCCTCCACTTT.

Written as DNA, the CDR3 is TGTGCCAGCAGCCGGGGGTATGAGCAGTTCTTC. This codes for CASSRGYEQFF. The genes are TRBV27 and TRBJ2-1; a weak D match, TRBD2 (6 bases). V was pared by 6 bases and J by 8 bases, with 8 bases between. Germline V gene sequence: CDR1 MNHEY, CDR2 SMNVEV (reference sequence). The CDR3 consists of 11 residues.

This clonotype was counted between two and nine times. The chain recombines TRBV7-2 with TRBJ1-2; the D gene is possibly TRBD1 (5 bases). Looked up from germline, CDR1 is SGHTA and CDR2 is FQGNSA. The CDR3 runs to 16 residues. V lost 1 base, J lost 7 bases, and 19 bases lay in between. The CDR3 spells CASSLDRSARARGYTF. For the CDR3, the DNA is TGTGCCAGCAGCTTAGATAGGTCCGCCAGGGCCCGTGGCTACACCTTC.

The gene calls are TRBV6-5 and TRBJ2-1, with 14 bases identical to TRBD2. The germline V gene encodes CDR1 MNHEY and CDR2 SVGAGI. After removal of 3 bases from V and 5 bases from J, the junction contained 12 bases not matched to a gene. The CDR3 consists of 19 residues. The CDR3 spells CASSYKGGLAGVLHNEQFF. The CDR3 DNA reads TGTGCCAGCAGTTATAAGGGGGGACTAGCGGGAGTGTTACACAATGAGCAGTTCTTC.

This clonotype was seen a few times. The chain combines TRBV4-1 with TRBJ2-3; tentatively, D is TRBD1 (5 bases). Germline V gene lookup returns CDR1 MGHRA and CDR2 YSYEKL. The CDR3 spans 16 residues. Trimming shortened V by 0 bases and J by 0 bases, and 10 bases separated the two germline ends. The CDR3 reads CASSQDWGSSTDTQYF. CDR3 sequence (DNA): TGCGCCAGCAGCCAAGATTGGGGCAGCAGCACAGATACGCAGTATTTT.

The CDR3 nucleotides are TGTGCCAGCAGCTTTGACAGCTATAATTCACCCCTCCACTTT. It specifies CASSFDSYNSPLHF. The J gene is TRBJ1-6, the V gene TRBV13, with D tentatively TRBD1 (5 bases). V was shortened by 3 bases and J by 3 bases, with 6 bases between the two germline ends. The CDR3 totals 14 residues. Germline CDR1 PRHDT, CDR2 FYEKMQ (reference sequence).

This clonotype was seen a handful of times. The chain recombines TRBV29-1 with TRBJ2-1; possible D gene TRBD2, 6 bases. The CDR3 totals 12 residues. CDR1 and CDR2 (germline): SQVTM, ANQGSEA. The CDR3 protein is CTGQEGHNEQFF. In DNA form, the CDR3 reads TGCACCGGTCAGGAGGGACACAATGAGCAGTTCTTC.

The rearrangement joins TRBV25-1 to TRBJ2-4; perhaps D is TRBD1 or TRBD2 (5 bases each). The DNA matches TRBJ2-7 better at its end, which makes the J call doubtful. Germline V gene sequence: CDR1 MGHDK, CDR2 SYGVNS. This CDR3 region has 12 residues. CDR3 in DNA: TGTGCCAGCAGTGAGGGGGTTCTCGAGCAGTACTTC. Protein: CASSEGVLEQYF.

This clonotype has more than one count but fewer than ten. This chain links TRBV12-3 or TRBV12-4 with TRBJ2-1; 7 nucleotides line up with TRBD1. The CDR3 length is 13 residues. Unmatched junction bases numbered 3, after V lost 4 bases and J lost 6 bases. The CDR3 DNA sequence: TGTGCCAGCAGTTGGGGACAGACCAATGAGCAGTTCTTC. It translates to CASSWGQTNEQFF.

There are many counts of this clonotype. The chain is built from TRBV27 and TRBJ2-3, with D possibly being TRBD1 or TRBD2 (5 bases each). The CDR3 consists of 14 residues. The V and J ends lost 6 bases and 4 bases respectively, with 14 bases between them. Germline V gene sequence: CDR1 MNHEY, CDR2 SMNVEV (reference sequence). DNA for the CDR3: TGTGCCAGCAGATGGGGGAGTAGGGCAGATACGCAGTATTTT. The encoded protein is CASRWGSRADTQYF.

This chain connects TRBV7-2 to TRBJ2-3; no clear D gene. There are 12 residues in the CDR3. The germline V and J ends were trimmed by 6 bases and 2 bases, with 6 bases remaining between them. Per the germline V gene, CDR1 is SGHTA and CDR2 is FQGNSA. CDR3 sequence: CASSRVTDTQYF. For the CDR3, the DNA is TGTGCCAGCAGTCGCGTCACAGATACGCAGTATTTT.

The gene calls are TRBV11-2 and TRBJ2-4; no reliable D call. The CDR3 length is 10 residues. The V gene's germline CDR1 is SGHAT and CDR2 FQNNGV. V was shortened by 8 bases and J by 3 bases, with 2 bases between the two germline ends. The CDR3 region is CASGKNIQYF. In DNA, the CDR3 is TGTGCCAGCGGCAAAAACATTCAGTACTTC.

This clonotype turned up a few times. The chain has TRBV7-9 and TRBJ1-1; D is perhaps TRBD1 (5 bases). This CDR3 has 15 amino acids. Trimming took off 5 bases at V and 2 bases at J, with 15 bases between the two ends. The V gene's germline CDR1 is SEHNR and CDR2 FQNEAQ (reference sequence). Written as DNA, the CDR3 is TGTGCCAGCAGCGCCCCGGGAGGGGCTAACACTGAAGCTTTCTTT. Translated, it gives CASSAPGGANTEAFF.

This clonotype was seen more than once but under ten times. V and J are TRBV7-8 and TRBJ2-1; D is possibly TRBD1 or TRBD2 (5 bases each). Per the germline V gene, CDR1 is SGHVS and CDR2 is FQNEAQ. CDR3 length: 15 amino acids. Trimming cost V 1 base and J 9 bases, with 16 bases left between them. CDR3 coding DNA: TGTGCCAGCAGCTTAGTGGGGACCCTCTCTGGTGAGCAGTTCTTC. The encoded protein is CASSLVGTLSGEQFF.

This clonotype has ten or more counts. This chain uses TRBV4-3 with TRBJ2-3; 8 bases align to TRBD2. The CDR3 is 18 amino acids. Per germline, CDR1 LGHNA and CDR2 YSLEER. J gave up 2 bases and V 0 bases, and 10 bases lay outside the gene matches. CDR3 sequence: CASSQDLAGGLLTDTQYF. The CDR3 DNA is TGCGCCAGCAGCCAAGATCTGGCGGGAGGTCTCCTCACAGATACGCAGTATTTT.

This clonotype was seen once. The rearrangement links TRBV5-6 to TRBJ2-1, with 15 positions matching TRBD2. The CDR3 covers 17 residues. Trimming removed 4 bases from V and 8 bases from J; junction bases left unmatched: 10. Germline CDR1 and CDR2: SGHDT and YYEEEE. DNA of the CDR3: TGTGCCAGCAGCCCCGGGACTAGCGGGAGGACCCTCGATGAGCAGTTCTTC. Its translation is CASSPGTSGRTLDEQFF. The full variable domain, rest sourced from reference TRBV5-6 and TRBJ2-1, is DAGVTQSPTHLIKTRGQQVTLRCSPKSGHDTVSWYQQALGQGPQFIFQYYEEEERQRGNFPDRFSGHQFPNYSSELNVNALLLGDSALYLCASSPGTSGRTLDEQFFGPGTRLTVL.

This clonotype has just one count. This rearrangement joins TRBV9 to TRBJ1-6; unclear D gene. The V end lost 0 bases, the J end lost 10 bases, and 5 bases lay between the germline ends. This CDR3 comprises 12 residues. The V gene's germline CDR1 is SGDLS and CDR2 YYNGEE. The CDR3 DNA is TGTGCCAGCAGCGTAGATGGGTCACCCCTCCACTTT. Encoded protein: CASSVDGSPLHF.

A few counts support this clonotype. The genes are TRBV6-1 and TRBJ1-1, with 7 bases identical to TRBD1. Germline-derived CDR1 and CDR2 are MNHNS and SASEGT. There are 17 residues in the CDR3. V was pared by 1 base and J by 0 bases, with 8 bases of the junction left unmatched. The CDR3 sequence is CASSEGRGQYVNTEAFF. The CDR3 coding sequence is TGTGCCAGCAGTGAAGGTAGGGGACAGTATGTGAACACTGAAGCTTTCTTT.

J is TRBJ1-1 and V is TRBV19; D might be TRBD1 (6 bases). CDR1 and CDR2 from the germline V gene are LNHDA and SQIVND (reference sequence). The CDR3 is 13 residues long. Between the trimmed V and J ends, which lost 3 bases and 3 bases, there was a span of 8 bases. CDR3 region: CASSMKGDTEAFF. The DNA of the CDR3 is TGTGCCAGTAGTATGAAGGGGGACACTGAAGCTTTCTTT. The full variable domain, completed using reference TRBV19 and TRBJ1-1, is DGGITQSPKYLFRKEGQNVTLSCEQNLNHDAMYWYRQDPGQGLRLIYYSQIVNDFQKGDIAEGYSVSREKKESFPLTVTSAQKNPTAFYLCASSMKGDTEAFFGQGTRLTVV.

This clonotype occurred a few times. The chain combines TRBV6-4 with TRBJ2-1, with a weak D call TRBD2 (5 bases). This CDR3 region has 15 residues. Per the germline V gene, CDR1 is MRHNA and CDR2 is SNTAGT. V was trimmed by 2 bases and J by 5 bases, leaving 13 bases between them. The CDR3 here is CASSDGPDGNNEQFF. The CDR3 bases are TGTGCCAGCAGTGACGGCCCCGACGGGAACAATGAGCAGTTCTTC.